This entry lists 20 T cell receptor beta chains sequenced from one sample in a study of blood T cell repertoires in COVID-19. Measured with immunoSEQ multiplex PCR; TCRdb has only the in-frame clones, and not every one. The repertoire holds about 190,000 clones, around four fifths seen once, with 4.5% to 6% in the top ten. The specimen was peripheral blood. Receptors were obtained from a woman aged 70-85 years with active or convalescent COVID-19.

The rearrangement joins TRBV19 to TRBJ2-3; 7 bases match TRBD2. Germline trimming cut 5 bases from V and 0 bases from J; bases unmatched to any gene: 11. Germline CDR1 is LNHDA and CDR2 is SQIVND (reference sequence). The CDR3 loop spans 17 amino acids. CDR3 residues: CASSSNRGRASTDTQYF. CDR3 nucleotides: TGTGCCAGTAGTTCCAACCGGGGGAGGGCTAGCACAGATACGCAGTATTTT. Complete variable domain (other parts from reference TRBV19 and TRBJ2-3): DGGITQSPKYLFRKEGQNVTLSCEQNLNHDAMYWYRQDPGQGLRLIYYSQIVNDFQKGDIAEGYSVSREKKESFPLTVTSAQKNPTAFYLCASSSNRGRASTDTQYFGPGTRLTVL.

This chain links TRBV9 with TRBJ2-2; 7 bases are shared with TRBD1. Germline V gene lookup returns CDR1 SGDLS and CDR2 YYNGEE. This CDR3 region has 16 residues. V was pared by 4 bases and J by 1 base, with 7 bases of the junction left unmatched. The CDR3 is CASSPRGTENTGELFF. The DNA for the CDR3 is TGTGCCAGCAGCCCGAGGGGGACAGAGAACACCGGGGAGCTGTTTTTT. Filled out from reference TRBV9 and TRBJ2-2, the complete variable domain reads DSGVTQTPKHLITATGQRVTLRCSPRSGDLSVYWYQQSLDQGLQFLIQYYNGEERAKGNILERFSAQQFPDLHSELNLSSLELGDSALYFCASSPRGTENTGELFFGEGSRLTVL.

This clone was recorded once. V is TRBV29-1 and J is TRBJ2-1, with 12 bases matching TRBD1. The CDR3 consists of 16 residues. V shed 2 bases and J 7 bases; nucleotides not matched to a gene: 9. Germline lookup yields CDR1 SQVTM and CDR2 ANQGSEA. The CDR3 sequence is CSVESAGTGGMNEQFF. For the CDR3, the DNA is TGCAGCGTTGAAAGTGCCGGGACAGGGGGCATGAATGAGCAGTTCTTC.

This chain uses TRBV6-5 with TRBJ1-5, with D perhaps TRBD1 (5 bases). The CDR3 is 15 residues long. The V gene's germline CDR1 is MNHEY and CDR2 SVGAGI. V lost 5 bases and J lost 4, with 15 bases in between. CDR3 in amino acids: CASSPNVRGNQPQHF. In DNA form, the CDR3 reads TGTGCCAGCAGTCCAAACGTAAGGGGAAATCAGCCCCAGCATTTT.

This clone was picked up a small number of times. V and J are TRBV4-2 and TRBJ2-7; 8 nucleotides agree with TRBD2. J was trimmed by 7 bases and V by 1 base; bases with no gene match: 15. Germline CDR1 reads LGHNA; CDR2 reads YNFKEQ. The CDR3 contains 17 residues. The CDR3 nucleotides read TGTGCCAGCAGCCAAGTAACTAGCGGTACCATTGCTAGAGAGCAGTACTTC. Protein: CASSQVTSGTIAREQYF.

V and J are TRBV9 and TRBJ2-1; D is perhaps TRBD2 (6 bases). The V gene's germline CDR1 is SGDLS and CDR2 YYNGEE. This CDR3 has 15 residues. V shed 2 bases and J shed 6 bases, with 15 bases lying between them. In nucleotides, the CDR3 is TGTGCCAGCAGCGTTGACGGGAGTTTCATCAATGAGCAGTTCTTC. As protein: CASSVDGSFINEQFF.

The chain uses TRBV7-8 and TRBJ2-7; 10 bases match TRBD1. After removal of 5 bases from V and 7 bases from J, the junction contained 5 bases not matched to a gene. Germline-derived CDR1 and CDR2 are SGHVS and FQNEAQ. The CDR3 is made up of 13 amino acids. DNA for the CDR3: TGTGCCAGCAGCCGACAGGGGGCTAGGGAGCAGTACTTC. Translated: CASSRQGAREQYF.

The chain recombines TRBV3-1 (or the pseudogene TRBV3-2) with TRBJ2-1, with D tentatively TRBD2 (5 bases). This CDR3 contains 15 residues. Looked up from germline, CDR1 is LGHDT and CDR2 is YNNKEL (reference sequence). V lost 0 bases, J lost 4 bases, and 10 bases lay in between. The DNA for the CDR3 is TGTGCCAGCAGCCAAGATGGCGGGCATTACAATGAGCAGTTCTTC. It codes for CASSQDGGHYNEQFF.

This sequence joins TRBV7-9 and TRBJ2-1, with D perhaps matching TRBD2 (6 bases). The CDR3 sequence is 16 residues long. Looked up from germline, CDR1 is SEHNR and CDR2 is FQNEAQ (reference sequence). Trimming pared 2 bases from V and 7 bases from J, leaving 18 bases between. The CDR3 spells CASSLSGWGPPNEQFF. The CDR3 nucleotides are TGTGCCAGCAGCTTAAGCGGGTGGGGTCCACCTAATGAGCAGTTCTTC.

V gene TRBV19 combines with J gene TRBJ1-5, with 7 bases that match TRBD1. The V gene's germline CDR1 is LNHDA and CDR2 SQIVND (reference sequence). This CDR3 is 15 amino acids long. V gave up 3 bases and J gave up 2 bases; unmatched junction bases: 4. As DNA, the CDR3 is TGTGCCAGTAGTATGAAGGGGGCCGGCAATCAGCCCCAGCATTTT. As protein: CASSMKGAGNQPQHF.

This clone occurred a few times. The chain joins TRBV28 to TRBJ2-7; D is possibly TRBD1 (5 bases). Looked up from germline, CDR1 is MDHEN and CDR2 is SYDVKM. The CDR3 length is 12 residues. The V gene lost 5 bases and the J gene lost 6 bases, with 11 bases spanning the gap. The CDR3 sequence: CASSLQVTEQYF. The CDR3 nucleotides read TGTGCCAGCAGTCTACAGGTAACCGAGCAGTACTTC.

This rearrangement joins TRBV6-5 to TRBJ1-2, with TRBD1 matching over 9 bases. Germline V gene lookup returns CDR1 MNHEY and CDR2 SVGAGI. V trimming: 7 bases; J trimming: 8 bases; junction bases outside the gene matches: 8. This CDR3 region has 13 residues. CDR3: CASKGTGRLGYTF. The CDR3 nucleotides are TGTGCCAGCAAAGGGACAGGGAGGCTCGGCTACACCTTC.

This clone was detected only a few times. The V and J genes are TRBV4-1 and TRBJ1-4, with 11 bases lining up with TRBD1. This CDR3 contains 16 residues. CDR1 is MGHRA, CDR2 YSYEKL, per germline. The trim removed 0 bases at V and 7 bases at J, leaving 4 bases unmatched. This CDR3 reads CASSQDGTGGGEKLFF. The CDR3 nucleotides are TGCGCCAGCAGCCAAGACGGGACAGGGGGAGGTGAAAAACTGTTTTTT.

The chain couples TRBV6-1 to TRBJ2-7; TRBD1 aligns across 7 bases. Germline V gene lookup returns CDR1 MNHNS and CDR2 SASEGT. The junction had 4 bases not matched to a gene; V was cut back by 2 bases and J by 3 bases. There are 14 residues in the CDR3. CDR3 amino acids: CASSEYHRGYEQYF. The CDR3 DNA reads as TGTGCCAGCAGTGAATATCACAGGGGCTACGAGCAGTACTTC.

CDR3 protein: CASSAWNQPQHF. In nucleotides, the CDR3 is TGTGCCAGTAGTGCGTGGAATCAGCCCCAGCATTTT. This chain joins TRBV19 and TRBJ1-5, with D unclear. Germline values: CDR1 LNHDA, CDR2 SQIVND (reference sequence). The CDR3 loop spans 12 amino acids. The V and J ends lost 5 bases and 4 bases respectively, with 6 bases between them.

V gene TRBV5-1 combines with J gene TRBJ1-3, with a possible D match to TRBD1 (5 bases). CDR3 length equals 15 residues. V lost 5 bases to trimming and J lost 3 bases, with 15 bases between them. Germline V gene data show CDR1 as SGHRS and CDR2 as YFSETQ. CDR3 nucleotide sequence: TGCGCCAGCAGTATCCGGGGGGATATTGGAAACACCATATATTTT. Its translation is CASSIRGDIGNTIYF.

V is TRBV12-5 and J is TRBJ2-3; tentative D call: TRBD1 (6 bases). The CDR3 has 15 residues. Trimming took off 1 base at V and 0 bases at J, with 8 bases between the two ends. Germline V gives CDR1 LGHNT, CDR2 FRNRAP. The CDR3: CASGLGDISTDTQYF. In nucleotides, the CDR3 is TGTGCTAGTGGTTTGGGGGACATAAGCACAGATACGCAGTATTTT.

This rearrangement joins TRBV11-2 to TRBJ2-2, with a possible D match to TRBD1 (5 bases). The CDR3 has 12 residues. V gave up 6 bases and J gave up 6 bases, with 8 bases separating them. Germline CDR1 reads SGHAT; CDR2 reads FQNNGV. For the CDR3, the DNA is TGTGCCAGCAGTCCAGGGCCCGGGGAGCTGTTTTTT. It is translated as CASSPGPGELFF.

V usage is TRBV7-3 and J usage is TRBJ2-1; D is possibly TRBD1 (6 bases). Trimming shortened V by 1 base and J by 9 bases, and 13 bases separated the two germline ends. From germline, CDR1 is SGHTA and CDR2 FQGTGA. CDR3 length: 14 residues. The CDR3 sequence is CASSLKGDRVEQFF. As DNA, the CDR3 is TGTGCCAGCAGCTTAAAGGGGGACCGGGTTGAGCAGTTCTTC.

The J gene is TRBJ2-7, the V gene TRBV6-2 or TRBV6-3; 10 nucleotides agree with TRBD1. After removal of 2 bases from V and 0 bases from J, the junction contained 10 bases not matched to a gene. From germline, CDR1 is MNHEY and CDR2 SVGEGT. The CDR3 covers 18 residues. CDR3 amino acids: CASSYKGTGDPRSYEQYF. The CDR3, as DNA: TGTGCCAGCAGTTACAAGGGGACAGGGGACCCCCGCTCCTACGAGCAGTACTTC.